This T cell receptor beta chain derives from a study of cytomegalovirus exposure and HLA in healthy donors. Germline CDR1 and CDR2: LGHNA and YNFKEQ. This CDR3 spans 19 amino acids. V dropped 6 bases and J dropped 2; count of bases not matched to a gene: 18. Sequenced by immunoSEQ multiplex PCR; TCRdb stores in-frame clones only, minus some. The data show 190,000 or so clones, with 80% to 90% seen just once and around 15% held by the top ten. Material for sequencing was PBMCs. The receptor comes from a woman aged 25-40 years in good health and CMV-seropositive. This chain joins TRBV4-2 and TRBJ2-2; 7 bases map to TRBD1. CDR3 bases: TGTGCCAGCAGACCCAGGGGGACCATACAGCAGCCAAACACCGGGGAGCTGTTTTTT. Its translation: CASRPRGTIQQPNTGELFF.